These T cell receptor beta chains were read from a single sample in a study of T-cell reconstitution after alpha-beta-depleted transplantation in children. TCRdb passed the PCR reads through MiXCR, listing each CDR3 protein once. There are fewer than 250,000 distinct CDR3 sequences in the sample; approximately 17% occur only once, and around 44% lies in the top ten. This specimen consisted of PBMCs, mostly from graft donor cells, obtained 360 days after TCRalphabeta/CD19-depleted stem cell transplant. Source of these receptors: a male patient between 2 and 9 years old who had a stem cell transplant for acute lymphoblastic leukemia, so the T cells may come from the graft donor. The CDR3 runs from the conserved cysteine through the conserved F or W. The D gene is left open where the match is weak. Size values are once, few and many counts, or a class for expanded clones, and some rows have none.

d_call	clone_size	v_call	j_call	cdr3_aa	cdr3_nt
.	.	TRBV12-3/TRBV12-4	TRBJ1-2	CASSLWDGGNYGYTF	TGTGCCAGCAGTCTTTGGGACGGGGGAAACTATGGCTACACCTTC
.	.	TRBV10-3	TRBJ2-2	CAITPGAQGGTGELFF	TGTGCCATCACCCCCGGGGCGCAGGGGGGCACCGGGGAGCTGTTTTTT
TRBD1	few	TRBV29-1	TRBJ1-2	CSVEDPVRGRGIYGYTF	TGCAGCGTTGAAGATCCCGTCAGGGGGCGAGGAATCTATGGCTACACCTTC
TRBD1	.	TRBV29-1	TRBJ1-1	CSVGDRATEAFF	TGCAGCGTTGGGGACAGGGCCACTGAAGCTTTCTTT
.	.	TRBV5-8	TRBJ2-2	CASSRAKGTGELFF	TGTGCCAGCAGCCGAGCAAAAGGGACCGGGGAGCTGTTTTTT
.	few	TRBV11-2	TRBJ2-7	CASSPPSSMDGEQYF	TGTGCCAGCAGCCCACCCTCTTCTATGGACGGCGAGCAGTACTTC
.	.	TRBV10-3	TRBJ1-6	CAIGWGNNSPLHF	TGTGCCATCGGTTGGGGGAATAATTCACCCCTCCACTTT
TRBD2	.	TRBV6-2/TRBV6-3	TRBJ2-1	CASSSGTRGIHEQFF	TGTGCCAGCAGCTCCGGGACTAGAGGAATCCATGAGCAGTTCTTC
TRBD1	.	TRBV6-2/TRBV6-3	TRBJ2-1	CASTELIGQASFGNEQFF	TGTGCCAGCACCGAACTAATAGGACAGGCGTCCTTTGGCAATGAGCAGTTCTTC
.	.	TRBV21-1	TRBJ2-7	CASSKSHNRENEQYF	TGTGCCAGCAGCAAATCACACAACAGGGAGAACGAGCAGTACTTC
.	few	TRBV6-4	TRBJ1-1	CASSQTTYRANTEAFF	TGTGCCAGCAGTCAAACGACCTACCGGGCCAACACTGAAGCTTTCTTT
TRBD1	.	TRBV28	TRBJ2-2	CASSYGTANTGELFF	TGTGCCAGCAGTTATGGGACAGCGAACACCGGGGAGCTGTTTTTT
.	many	TRBV5-1	TRBJ2-2	CASKAGPYTGELFF	TGCGCCAGCAAGGCGGGGCCGTACACCGGGGAGCTGTTTTTT
.	.	TRBV27	TRBJ1-1	CASSLGEEAFF	TGTGCCAGCAGCCTAGGGGAAGAAGCTTTCTTT
.	.	TRBV28	TRBJ1-1	CASSLIGETEAFF	TGTGCCAGCAGTTTAATAGGTGAGACTGAAGCTTTCTTT
TRBD2	.	TRBV20-1	TRBJ2-7	CSSVGFAGERYEQYF	TGCAGTTCAGTCGGGTTTGCGGGAGAGAGATACGAGCAGTACTTC
.	.	TRBV6-5	TRBJ2-7	CASSYSSRGPNEQYF	TGTGCCAGCAGTTACTCGAGCAGGGGTCCGAACGAGCAGTACTTC
.	few	TRBV29-1	TRBJ2-1	CSVDGGPSSYNEQFF	TGCAGCGTTGATGGCGGCCCGAGCTCCTACAATGAGCAGTTCTTC
TRBD2	.	TRBV20-1	TRBJ2-3	CSASRPQRGASGDTQYF	TGCAGTGCAAGCCGGCCCCAGCGGGGGGCCTCCGGGGATACGCAGTATTTT
.	.	TRBV6-2/TRBV6-3	TRBJ2-2	CASSYSRNTGELFF	TGTGCCAGCAGTTACTCTCGGAACACCGGGGAGCTGTTTTTT
TRBD1	.	TRBV5-5	TRBJ2-5	CASSLVDRVETQYF	TGTGCCAGCAGCTTGGTGGACAGGGTAGAGACCCAGTACTTC
.	few	TRBV10-3	TRBJ1-3	CAISTDLSGNTIYF	TGTGCCATCAGTACCGATCTCTCTGGAAACACCATATATTTT
.	once	TRBV7-6	TRBJ2-7	CASSLSGRDYEQYF	TGTGCCAGCAGCTTATCGGGCAGGGACTACGAGCAGTACTTC
.	few	TRBV12-3/TRBV12-4	TRBJ1-3	CASSLVAGLGNTIYF	TGTGCCAGCAGTTTAGTAGCAGGGCTAGGAAACACCATATATTTT
.	.	TRBV12-3/TRBV12-4	TRBJ2-2	CASRSGSNTGELFF	TGTGCCAGCAGGTCCGGGAGTAACACCGGGGAGCTGTTTTTT
.	.	TRBV4-3	TRBJ1-2	CASSQDFGGINYGYTF	TGCGCCAGCAGCCAAGATTTCGGGGGCATCAACTATGGCTACACCTTC
TRBD2	.	TRBV10-2	TRBJ2-1	CAGSPYREGYNEQFF	TGCGCCGGCTCCCCCTACCGGGAGGGGTACAATGAGCAGTTCTTC
TRBD1	.	TRBV29-1	TRBJ1-1	CSVRTGWNTEAFF	TGCAGCGTGAGGACAGGGTGGAACACTGAAGCTTTCTTT
.	.	TRBV5-1	TRBJ1-1	CASSFLPPTGPGTEAFF	TGCGCCAGCAGCTTCTTACCACCAACAGGGCCTGGCACTGAAGCTTTCTTT
TRBD1	.	TRBV20-1	TRBJ2-2	CSARGRTGGIRELFF	TGCAGTGCTAGGGGAAGGACAGGGGGAATTCGTGAGCTGTTTTTT
.	.	TRBV20-1	TRBJ2-7	CSASGGASEQYF	TGCAGTGCTAGTGGGGGGGCCTCCGAGCAGTACTTC